The TCR beta chain under discussion was sequenced for a study of control samples from healthy donors and cancer patients. TCRdb's table, derived via immunoSEQ multiplex PCR, lists solely in-frame clones and lacks some. The data show around 68,000 clones, 65% to 85% seen once. Sequencing used blood. This sequence originates from a man aged 55-75 years in good health.

Written as DNA, the CDR3 is TGTGCCAGCAGCCTCAGGGGAGGGAATTCACCCCTCCACTTT. Protein product: CASSLRGGNSPLHF. V gene TRBV9 combines with J gene TRBJ1-6; TRBD1 is a possible D gene (6 bases). The CDR3 runs 14 residues. CDR1 is SGDLS and CDR2 is YYNGEE in the germline V gene. V shed 4 bases and J shed 7 bases, with 12 bases lying between them.